The rows below give T cell receptor beta chains drawn from one sample of a study of T cells in severe cutaneous drug reactions. Using the multiplex PCR reads, TCRdb records one entry per CDR3 protein without DNA. Its clone listing holds 6,500 to 7,500 distinct CDR3 sequences. Sequencing was performed on cells from a skin blister. The receptor set was obtained from a human donor with toxic epidermal necrolysis, a severe cutaneous drug reaction. Each CDR3 is given with its conserved first and last residue. Only some rows state a clone size, as once, few, many or a class for expanded clones.

TRBV6-5,TRBJ2-5,.,CASSYSASEETQYF
TRBV13,TRBJ2-1,.,CASSTSYNEQFF
TRBV28,TRBJ1-2,.,CASTQRDNYGYTF
TRBV27,TRBJ2-2,.,CASSLDWGSAGELFF
TRBV19,TRBJ2-6,.,CASSVDRAGANVLTF
TRBV5-1,TRBJ1-5,.,CASSPDAAMNQPQHF
TRBV7-9,TRBJ2-7,.,CASSHRRYYSYEQYF
TRBV12-3/TRBV12-4,TRBJ2-1,.,CASSLAGGKGGHEQFF
TRBV7-3,TRBJ2-7,.,CASSRTSGSDYEQYF
TRBV29-1,TRBJ1-2,.,CSLWSEDNYGYTF
TRBV28,TRBJ2-4,.,CASISGRGINIQYF
TRBV20-1,TRBJ1-5,.,CSAKQGAHGNQPQHF
TRBV12-3/TRBV12-4,TRBJ1-3,.,CASTRQPGNTIYF
TRBV2,TRBJ2-1,large,CASSEAGLRSYEQFF
TRBV4-2,TRBJ1-1,.,CASSQGGLGTEAFF
TRBV28,TRBJ2-3,.,CASTTSGRASNTDTQYF
TRBV7-9,TRBJ2-2,.,CASRPGANTGELFF
TRBV19,TRBJ2-1,.,CASSFTAGVGSYEQFF
TRBV2,TRBJ1-5,.,CASSVALTGGNQPQHF
TRBV20-1,TRBJ2-1,.,CSARSSGAYNEQFF
TRBV20-1,TRBJ2-3,.,CSARGPVDTQYF
TRBV4-1,TRBJ1-1,.,CASSQDLSRGTEAFF
TRBV28,TRBJ1-1,.,CASSLSPTGFAFF
TRBV15,TRBJ1-1,.,CATSRGGEWTEAFF
TRBV5-6,TRBJ1-2,.,CASSRRGNYGYTF
TRBV11-2,TRBJ2-1,.,CASTPGTSPTEQFF
TRBV29-1,TRBJ2-1,.,CSVEDQRSSYNEQFF
TRBV20-1,TRBJ2-1,.,CSALGRQNEQFF
TRBV10-3,TRBJ2-1,.,CAISDPVQYVEQFF
TRBV19,TRBJ2-7,.,CASSIDLGRRNEQYF
TRBV7-6,TRBJ1-2,.,CASSFSSLTGDHGYTF
TRBV12-3/TRBV12-4,TRBJ2-1,.,CASSPNPRDEQFF
TRBV5-1,TRBJ1-2,.,CASSSDTYGYTF
TRBV6-2/TRBV6-3,TRBJ2-7,.,CASSYSVQGPEQYF
TRBV10-1,TRBJ2-5,.,CASSYEQDRGLETQYF
TRBV5-4,TRBJ2-7,.,CASSRPTSGSVEQYF
TRBV27,TRBJ2-6,.,CASTPGPFSGANVLTF
TRBV20-1,TRBJ1-2,.,CSALTGGEDGYTF
TRBV6-5,TRBJ1-4,.,CASKDRDREKLFF
TRBV28,TRBJ2-1,.,CASSRTSEIEQFF
TRBV10-3,TRBJ2-3,.,CAINGREGSDTQYF
TRBV3-1,TRBJ2-5,.,CASSQDRNLLTSGRKYF
TRBV20-1,TRBJ2-7,.,CSASAGPLGTSYEQYF
TRBV5-6,TRBJ2-1,.,CASRYGLAGLTNEQFF
TRBV30,TRBJ1-2,.,CAWIGTGARYGYTF
TRBV12-3/TRBV12-4,TRBJ2-2,.,CASSYPGGVNTGELFF
TRBV6-2/TRBV6-3,TRBJ2-1,medium-sized,CASTMDRNEQFF